This T cell receptor beta chain was documented in a study of OX40 agonist ivuxolimab in advanced cancers. Overall study: Those enrolled were less than 85% male, with a mean age of around 55 years and ages from roughly 20 to 90. General study points: Specificity for antigen went undetermined in the expanded peripheral T cells.

Sequencing was performed with immunoSEQ multiplex PCR; in TCRdb, only in-frame clones are kept and a portion is missing. This sample carries some 42,000 clones, more than 70% of them seen once, and the ten largest clones take around a fifth. This clone showed up just once. The antigen is not known. Germline-derived CDR1 and CDR2 are SGHAT and FQNNGV. V was shortened by 1 base and J by 5 bases, with 15 bases between the two germline ends. The CDR3 sequence is 16 residues long. Individuals having autoimmune disease history or systemic immunosuppression were not enrolled. The V and J genes are TRBV11-2 and TRBJ1-5, with TRBD1 as a possible D gene (5 bases). Material: CD4+ or CD8+ T cells sorted from blood, obtained in a trial of the OX40 agonist ivuxolimab. This clonotype originated in an adult with an advanced solid tumor such as melanoma, head and neck, liver or kidney cancer. The CDR3, as DNA: TGTGCCAGCAGCTTAGGATTTGCAGGGAGGGATCAGCCCCAGCATTTT. It codes for CASSLGFAGRDQPQHF.